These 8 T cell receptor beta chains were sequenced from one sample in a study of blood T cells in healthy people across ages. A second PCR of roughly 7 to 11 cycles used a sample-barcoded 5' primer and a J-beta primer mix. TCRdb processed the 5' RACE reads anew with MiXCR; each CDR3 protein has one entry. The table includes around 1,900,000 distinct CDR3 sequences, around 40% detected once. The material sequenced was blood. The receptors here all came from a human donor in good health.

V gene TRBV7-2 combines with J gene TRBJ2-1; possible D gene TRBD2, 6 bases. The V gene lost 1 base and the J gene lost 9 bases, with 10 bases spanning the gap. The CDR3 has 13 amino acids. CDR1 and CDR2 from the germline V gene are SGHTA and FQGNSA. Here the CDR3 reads CASSLEDGGEQFF. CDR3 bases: TGTGCCAGCAGCTTAGAGGACGGGGGTGAGCAGTTCTTC.

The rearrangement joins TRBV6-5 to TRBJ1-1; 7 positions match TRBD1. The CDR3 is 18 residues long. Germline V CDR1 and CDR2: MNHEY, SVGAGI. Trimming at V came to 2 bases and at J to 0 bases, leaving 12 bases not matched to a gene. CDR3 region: CASSYGRGAGNMNTEAFF. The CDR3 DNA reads TGTGCCAGCAGTTACGGCAGGGGGGCGGGAAACATGAACACTGAAGCTTTCTTT.

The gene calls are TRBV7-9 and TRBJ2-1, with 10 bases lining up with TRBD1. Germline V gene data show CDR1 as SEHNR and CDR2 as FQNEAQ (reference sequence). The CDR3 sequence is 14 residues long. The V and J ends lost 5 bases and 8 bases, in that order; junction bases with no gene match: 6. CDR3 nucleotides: TGTGCCAGCAGCCCACCGACAGGGGGCCATGAGCAGTTCTTC. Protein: CASSPPTGGHEQFF.

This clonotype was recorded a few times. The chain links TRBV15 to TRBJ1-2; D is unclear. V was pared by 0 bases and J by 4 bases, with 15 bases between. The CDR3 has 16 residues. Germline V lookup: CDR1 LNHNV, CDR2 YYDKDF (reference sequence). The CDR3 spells CATSRDHISGPYGYTF. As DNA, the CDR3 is TGTGCCACCAGCAGAGATCACATTTCAGGCCCCTATGGCTACACCTTC.

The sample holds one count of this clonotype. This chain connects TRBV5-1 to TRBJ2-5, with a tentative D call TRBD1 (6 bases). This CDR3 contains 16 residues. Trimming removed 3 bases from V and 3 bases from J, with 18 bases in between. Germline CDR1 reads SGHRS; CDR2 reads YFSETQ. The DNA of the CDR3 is TGCGCCAGCAGCTCCTTTCCAGGGGCAAAGGAAGAGACCCAGTACTTC. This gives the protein CASSSFPGAKEETQYF.

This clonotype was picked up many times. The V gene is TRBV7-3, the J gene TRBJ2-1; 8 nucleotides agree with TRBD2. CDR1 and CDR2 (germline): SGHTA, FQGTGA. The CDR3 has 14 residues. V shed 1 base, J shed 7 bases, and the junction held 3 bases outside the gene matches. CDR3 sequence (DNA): TGTGCCAGCAGCTTAATCGGGGGGGCTAATGAGCAGTTCTTC. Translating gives CASSLIGGANEQFF.

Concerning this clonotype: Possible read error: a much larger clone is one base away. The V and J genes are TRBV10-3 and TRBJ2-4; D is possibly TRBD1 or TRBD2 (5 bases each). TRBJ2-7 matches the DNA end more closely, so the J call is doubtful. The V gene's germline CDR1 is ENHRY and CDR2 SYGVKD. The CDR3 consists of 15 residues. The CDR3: CAISGRDPSSYEQYF. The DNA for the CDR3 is TGTGCCATCAGTGGCCGGGACCCCTCTTCCTACGAGCAGTACTTC.

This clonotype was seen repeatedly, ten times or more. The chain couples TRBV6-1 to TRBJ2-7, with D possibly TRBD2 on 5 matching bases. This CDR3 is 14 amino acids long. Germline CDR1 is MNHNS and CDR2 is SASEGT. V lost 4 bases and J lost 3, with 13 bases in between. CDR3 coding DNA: TGTGCCAGCAGTGTAGGAAGCGGATACTACGAGCAGTACTTC. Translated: CASSVGSGYYEQYF.